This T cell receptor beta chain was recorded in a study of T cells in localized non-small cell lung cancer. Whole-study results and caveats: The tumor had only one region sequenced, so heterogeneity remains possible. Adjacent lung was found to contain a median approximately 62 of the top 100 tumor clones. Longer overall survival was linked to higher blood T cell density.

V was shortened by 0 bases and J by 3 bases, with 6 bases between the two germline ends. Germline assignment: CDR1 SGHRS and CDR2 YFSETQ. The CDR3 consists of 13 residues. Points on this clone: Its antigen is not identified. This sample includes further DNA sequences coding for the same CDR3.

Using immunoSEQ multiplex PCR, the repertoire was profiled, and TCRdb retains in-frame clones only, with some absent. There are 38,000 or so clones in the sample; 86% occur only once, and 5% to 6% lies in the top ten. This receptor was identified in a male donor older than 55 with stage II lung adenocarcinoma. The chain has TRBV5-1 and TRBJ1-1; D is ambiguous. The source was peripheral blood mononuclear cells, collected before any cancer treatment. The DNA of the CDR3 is TGCGCCAGCAGCTTGGAATTATACACTGAAGCTTTCTTT. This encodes CASSLELYTEAFF.